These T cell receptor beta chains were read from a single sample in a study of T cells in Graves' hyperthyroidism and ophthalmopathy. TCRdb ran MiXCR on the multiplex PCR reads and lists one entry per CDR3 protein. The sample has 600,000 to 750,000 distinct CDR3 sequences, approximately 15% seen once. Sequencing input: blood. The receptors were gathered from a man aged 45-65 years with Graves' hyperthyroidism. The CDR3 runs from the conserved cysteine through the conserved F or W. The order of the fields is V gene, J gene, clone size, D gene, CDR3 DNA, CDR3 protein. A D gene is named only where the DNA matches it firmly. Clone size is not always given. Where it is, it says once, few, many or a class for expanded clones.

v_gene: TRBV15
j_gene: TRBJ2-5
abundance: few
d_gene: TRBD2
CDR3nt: TGTGCCACCAGCACAGGAGGGCGAGCGGGAGTCGCCGAGACCCAGTACTTC
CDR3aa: CATSTGGRAGVAETQYF

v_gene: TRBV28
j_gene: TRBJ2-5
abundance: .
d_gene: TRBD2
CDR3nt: TGTGCCAGCAGTTTATCGGGGGTAGCGGGAGGCGGGGAGACCCAGTACTTC
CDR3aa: CASSLSGVAGGGETQYF

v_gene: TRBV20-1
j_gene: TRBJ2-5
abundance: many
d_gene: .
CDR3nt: TGCAGTGCTAGGGGGGCAGAGACCCAGTACTTC
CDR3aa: CSARGAETQYF

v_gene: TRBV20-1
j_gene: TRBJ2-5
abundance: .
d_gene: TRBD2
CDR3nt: TGCAGTGCAAGTGCTAGCGGGCACCAAGAGACCCAGTACTTC
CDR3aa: CSASASGHQETQYF

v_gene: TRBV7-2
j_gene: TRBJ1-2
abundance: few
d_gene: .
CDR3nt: TGTGCCAGCAGCCCCCAGATCGGGGTAGAAGGCTACACCTTC
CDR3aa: CASSPQIGVEGYTF

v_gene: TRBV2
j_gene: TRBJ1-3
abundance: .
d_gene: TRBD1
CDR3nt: TGTGCCAGCAGTGGCCTGGGACAGGGGTTCTTTGGAAACACCATATATTTT
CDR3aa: CASSGLGQGFFGNTIYF

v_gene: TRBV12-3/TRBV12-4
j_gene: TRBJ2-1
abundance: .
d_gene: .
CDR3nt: TGTGCCAGCAGTTTAGTCGCAAACGTTCAGTTCTTC
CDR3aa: CASSLVANVQFF

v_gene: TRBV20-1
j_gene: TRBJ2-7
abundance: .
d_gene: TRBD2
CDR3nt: TGCAGTGCTACCGGGACTAGCGGAACAGCCTACGAGCAGTACTTC
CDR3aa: CSATGTSGTAYEQYF

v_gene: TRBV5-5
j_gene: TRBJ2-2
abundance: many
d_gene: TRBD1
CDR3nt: TGTGCCAGCAGCTTGTGGCCCGGGACAGTGAACACCGGGGAGCTGTTTTTT
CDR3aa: CASSLWPGTVNTGELFF

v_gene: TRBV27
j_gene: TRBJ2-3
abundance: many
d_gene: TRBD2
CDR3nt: TGTGCCAGCAGAAGATCGGGACTAGCGGATCCCGAGTATACGCAGTATTTT
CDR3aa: CASRRSGLADPEYTQYF

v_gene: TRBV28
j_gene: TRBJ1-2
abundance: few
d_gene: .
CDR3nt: TGTGCCAGCAGTAACGGGGGATACTATGGCTACACCTTC
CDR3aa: CASSNGGYYGYTF

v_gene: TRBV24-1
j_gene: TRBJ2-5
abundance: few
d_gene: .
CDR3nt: TGTGCCACCAGTGACCTGACGGGGGAGACCCAGTACTTC
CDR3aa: CATSDLTGETQYF

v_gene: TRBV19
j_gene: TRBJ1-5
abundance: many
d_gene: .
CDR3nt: TGTGCCAGTAGTGAAGGGTTGAATAGCAATCAGCCCCAGCATTTT
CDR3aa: CASSEGLNSNQPQHF

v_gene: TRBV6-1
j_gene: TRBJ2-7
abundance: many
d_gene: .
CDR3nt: TGTGCCAGCAGTGAAGCGGAGGGGTACGAGCAGTACTTC
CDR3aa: CASSEAEGYEQYF

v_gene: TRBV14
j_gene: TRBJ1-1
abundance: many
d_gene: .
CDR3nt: TGTGCCAGCAGCCAAGCCGGGACCGCCACTGAAGCTTTCTTT
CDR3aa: CASSQAGTATEAFF

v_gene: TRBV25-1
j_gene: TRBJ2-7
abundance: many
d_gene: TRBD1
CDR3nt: TGTGCCAGCAGTGAATTAACGGGCAGGACAGGCTCCTACGAGCAGTACTTC
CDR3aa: CASSELTGRTGSYEQYF

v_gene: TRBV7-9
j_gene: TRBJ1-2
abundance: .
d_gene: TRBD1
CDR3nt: TGTGCCAGCAGCCCCGGTGGGACAGAAGCTAACTATGGCTACACCTTC
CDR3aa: CASSPGGTEANYGYTF

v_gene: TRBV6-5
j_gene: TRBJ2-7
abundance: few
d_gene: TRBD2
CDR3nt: TGTGCCAGCAGTTACTCGGTACTAGCGGGAGAAGACGAGCAGTACTTC
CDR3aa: CASSYSVLAGEDEQYF

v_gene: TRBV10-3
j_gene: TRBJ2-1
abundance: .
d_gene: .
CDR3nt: TGTGCCATCAGTGAGTCGCCCCCACTTCATGAGCAGTTCTTC
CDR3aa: CAISESPPLHEQFF

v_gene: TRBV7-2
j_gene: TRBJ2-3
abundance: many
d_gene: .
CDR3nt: TGTGCCAGCAGCTTAGGCTTGTTCCCAGATACGCAGTATTTT
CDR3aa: CASSLGLFPDTQYF

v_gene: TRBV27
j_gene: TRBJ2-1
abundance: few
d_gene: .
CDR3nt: TGTGCCAGCAGTTTAATAGAGGGAGCGGCCTACAATGAGCAGTTCTTC
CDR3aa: CASSLIEGAAYNEQFF

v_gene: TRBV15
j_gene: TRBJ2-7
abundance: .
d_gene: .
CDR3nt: TGTGCCACCCGCGACAGTGACTACGAGCAGTACTTC
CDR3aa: CATRDSDYEQYF

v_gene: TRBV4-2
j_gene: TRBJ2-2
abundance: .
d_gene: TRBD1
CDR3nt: TGTGCCAGCAGCCTGCCCCCGGGACAGGGCCAAAGAACCGGGGAGCTGTTTTTT
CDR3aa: CASSLPPGQGQRTGELFF

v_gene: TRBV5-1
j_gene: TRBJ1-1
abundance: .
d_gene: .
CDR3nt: TGCGCCAGCAGCTTGAGCTCGGCGGGCACTGAAGCTTTCTTT
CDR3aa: CASSLSSAGTEAFF

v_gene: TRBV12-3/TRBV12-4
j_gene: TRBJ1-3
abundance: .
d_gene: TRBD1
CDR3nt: TGTGCCAGCAGTTTGGGGGACAGGGGCTTTAACTCTGGAAACACCATATATTTT
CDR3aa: CASSLGDRGFNSGNTIYF

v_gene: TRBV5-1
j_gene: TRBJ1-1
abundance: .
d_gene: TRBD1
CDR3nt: TGCGCCAGCAGCCTGACAGGGGTCGAGGGCACTGAAGCTTTCTTT
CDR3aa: CASSLTGVEGTEAFF

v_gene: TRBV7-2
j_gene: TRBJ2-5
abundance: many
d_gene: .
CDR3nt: TGTGCCAGCAGCCGGACTTCCAAGGAGACCCAGTACTTC
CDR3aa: CASSRTSKETQYF

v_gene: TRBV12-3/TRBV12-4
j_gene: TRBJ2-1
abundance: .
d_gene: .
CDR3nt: TGTGCCAGCATCTACAGGGGAGGTACTGAGCAGTTCTTC
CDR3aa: CASIYRGGTEQFF

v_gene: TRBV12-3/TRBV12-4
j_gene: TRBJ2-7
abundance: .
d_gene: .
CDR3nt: TGTGCCAGCAGTCCGCGGGGTGGCGGACTACCCTACGAGCAGTACTTC
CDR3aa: CASSPRGGGLPYEQYF

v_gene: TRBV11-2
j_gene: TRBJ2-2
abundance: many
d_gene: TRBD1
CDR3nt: TGTGCCAGCAGCTTACGACAGGGTAACACCGGGGAGCTGTTTTTT
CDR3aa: CASSLRQGNTGELFF

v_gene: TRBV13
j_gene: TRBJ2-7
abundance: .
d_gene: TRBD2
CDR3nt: TGTGCCAGCAGCTTATTGGCAGGGACTAGCGCCTACGAGCAGTACTTC
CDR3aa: CASSLLAGTSAYEQYF

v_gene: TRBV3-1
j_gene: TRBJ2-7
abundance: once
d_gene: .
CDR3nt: TGTGCCAGCAGTCCGACAGGACCTTCTCCCCAGTTGCGGTACTTC
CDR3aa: CASSPTGPSPQLRYF

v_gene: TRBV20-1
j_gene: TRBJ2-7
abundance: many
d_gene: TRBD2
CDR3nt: TGCAGTGCTAGGGATGGCCTAGCGGGAGATTTCTACGAGCAGTACTTC
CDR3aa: CSARDGLAGDFYEQYF

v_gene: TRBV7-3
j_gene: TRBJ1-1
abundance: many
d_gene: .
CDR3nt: TGTGCCAGCAGCTTAACGGGACCGAACACTGAAGCTTTCTTT
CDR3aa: CASSLTGPNTEAFF

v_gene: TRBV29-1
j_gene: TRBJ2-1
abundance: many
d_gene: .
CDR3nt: TGCAGCGTTGAAGGACTAGTTATGGGCGGTGAGCAGTTCTTC
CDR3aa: CSVEGLVMGGEQFF

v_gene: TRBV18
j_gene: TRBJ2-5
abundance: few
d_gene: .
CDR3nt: TGTGCCAGCTCACCACCGACGAGTGGGTACGCCCAGTACTTC
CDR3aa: CASSPPTSGYAQYF

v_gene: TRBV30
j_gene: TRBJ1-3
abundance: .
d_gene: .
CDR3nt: TGTGCCTCCATCCAGGGACCAGAGGGAAACACCATATATTTT
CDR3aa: CASIQGPEGNTIYF

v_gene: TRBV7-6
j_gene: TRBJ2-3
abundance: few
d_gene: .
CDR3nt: TGTGCCAGCAGCCTCAAAATTAGCTACTCTAGCACAGATACGCAGTATTTT
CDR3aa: CASSLKISYSSTDTQYF

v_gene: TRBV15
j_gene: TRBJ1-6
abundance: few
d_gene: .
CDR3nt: TGTGCCACCAGCAGAGGCGGGGACCCCTATAATTCACCCCTCCACTTT
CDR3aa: CATSRGGDPYNSPLHF

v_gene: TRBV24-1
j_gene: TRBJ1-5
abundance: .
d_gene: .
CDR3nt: TGTGCCACCAGTGATTCCACCCGCGCGGGGAGGTACGATCAGCCCCAGCATTTT
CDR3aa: CATSDSTRAGRYDQPQHF

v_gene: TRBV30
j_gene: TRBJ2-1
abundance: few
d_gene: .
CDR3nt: TGTGCCTGGAGTGTACAGAGTGAGCAGTTCTTC
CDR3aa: CAWSVQSEQFF

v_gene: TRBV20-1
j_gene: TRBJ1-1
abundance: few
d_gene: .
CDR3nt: TGCAGTGCTACGCCGGGGGTGAACACTGAAGCTTTCTTT
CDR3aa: CSATPGVNTEAFF

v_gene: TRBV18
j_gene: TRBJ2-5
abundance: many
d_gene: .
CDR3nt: TGTGCCAGCTCACCGACAGGACCTCAAGAGACCCAGTACTTC
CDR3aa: CASSPTGPQETQYF

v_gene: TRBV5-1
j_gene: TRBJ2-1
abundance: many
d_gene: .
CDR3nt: TGCGCCAGCAGACAGCTGCGGGGTGAGCAGTTCTTC
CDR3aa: CASRQLRGEQFF

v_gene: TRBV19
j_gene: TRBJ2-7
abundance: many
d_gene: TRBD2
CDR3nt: TGTGCCAGTAGTATAGGATCCAGCGGGATGATTGGCGACGAGCAGTACTTC
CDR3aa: CASSIGSSGMIGDEQYF

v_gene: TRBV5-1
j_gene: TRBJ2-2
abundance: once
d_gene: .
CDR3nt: TGCGCCAGCAGGGACCAGAACACCGGGGAGCTGTTTTTT
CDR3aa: CASRDQNTGELFF

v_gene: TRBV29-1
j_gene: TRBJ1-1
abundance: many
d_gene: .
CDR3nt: TGCAGCGTCAAGCCGGGGAACACTGAAGCTTTCTTT
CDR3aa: CSVKPGNTEAFF

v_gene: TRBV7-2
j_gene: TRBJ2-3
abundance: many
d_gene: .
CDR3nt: TGTGCCAGCAGCTTAGAATCCGCGCAGTATTTT
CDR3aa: CASSLESAQYF

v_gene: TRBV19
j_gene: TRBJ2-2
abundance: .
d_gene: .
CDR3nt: TGTGCCAGTAGTATAGAGCGGACGGGGGCCGGGGAGCTGTTTTTT
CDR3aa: CASSIERTGAGELFF

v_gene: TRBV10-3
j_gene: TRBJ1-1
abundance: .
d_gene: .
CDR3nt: TGTGCCATCAGCCCCGGACACGAAGGGGACACTGAAGCTTTCTTT
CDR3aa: CAISPGHEGDTEAFF

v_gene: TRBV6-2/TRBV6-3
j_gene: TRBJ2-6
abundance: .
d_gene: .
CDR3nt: TGTGCCAGCAGTTACTCGAGTCGGCGGCACTCTGGGGCCAACGTCCTGACTTTC
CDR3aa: CASSYSSRRHSGANVLTF

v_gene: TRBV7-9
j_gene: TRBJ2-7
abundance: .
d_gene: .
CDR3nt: TGTGCCAGCGGCGACGCCTACGAGCAGTACTTC
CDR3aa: CASGDAYEQYF

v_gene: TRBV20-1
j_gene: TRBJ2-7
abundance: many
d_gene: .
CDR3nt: TGCAGTGCTAGAGACAAGGACAGAGAGATCTACGAGCAGTACTTC
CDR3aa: CSARDKDREIYEQYF

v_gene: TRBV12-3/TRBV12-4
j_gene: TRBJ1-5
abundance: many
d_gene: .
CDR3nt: TGTGCCAGCAGCGGACAGCAGAATCAGCCCCAGCATTTT
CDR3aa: CASSGQQNQPQHF

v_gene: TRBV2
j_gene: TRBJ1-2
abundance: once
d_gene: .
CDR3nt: TGTGCCAGCAGGACCCCCCGGCAGGGGTACTATGGCTACACCTTC
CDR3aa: CASRTPRQGYYGYTF

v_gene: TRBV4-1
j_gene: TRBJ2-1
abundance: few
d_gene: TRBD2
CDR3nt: TGCGCCAGCAGCCAAGAAAAGCGGGGTGGCGACAATGAGCAGTTCTTC
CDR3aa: CASSQEKRGGDNEQFF

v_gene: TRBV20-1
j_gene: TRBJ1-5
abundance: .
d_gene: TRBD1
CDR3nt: TGCAGTGCCAAGCCGGACAGGGACTTAGGGCCCCAGCATTTT
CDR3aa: CSAKPDRDLGPQHF

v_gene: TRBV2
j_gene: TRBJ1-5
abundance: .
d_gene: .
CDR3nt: TGTGCCAGCAAAGAGACAGGTTATAGCAATCAGCCCCAGCATTTT
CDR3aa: CASKETGYSNQPQHF

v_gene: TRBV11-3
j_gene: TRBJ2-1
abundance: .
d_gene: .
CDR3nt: TGTGCCAGCAGCATTACTCCAGGGACTCGCTCCTACAATGAGCAGTTCTTC
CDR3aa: CASSITPGTRSYNEQFF

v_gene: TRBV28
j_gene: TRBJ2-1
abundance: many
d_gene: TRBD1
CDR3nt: TGTGCCAGCGCCTCGGGACAGGATAATGAGCAGTTCTTC
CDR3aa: CASASGQDNEQFF